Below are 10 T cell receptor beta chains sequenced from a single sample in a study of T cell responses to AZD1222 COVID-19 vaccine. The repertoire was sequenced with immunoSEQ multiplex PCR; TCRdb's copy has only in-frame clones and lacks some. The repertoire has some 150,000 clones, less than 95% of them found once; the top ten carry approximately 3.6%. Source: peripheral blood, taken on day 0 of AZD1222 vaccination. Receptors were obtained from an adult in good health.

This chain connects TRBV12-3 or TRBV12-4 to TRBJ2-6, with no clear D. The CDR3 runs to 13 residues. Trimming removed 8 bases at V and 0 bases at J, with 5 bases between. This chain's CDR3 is CASVNSGANVLTF. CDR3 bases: TGTGCCAGCGTGAACTCTGGGGCCAACGTCCTGACTTTC.

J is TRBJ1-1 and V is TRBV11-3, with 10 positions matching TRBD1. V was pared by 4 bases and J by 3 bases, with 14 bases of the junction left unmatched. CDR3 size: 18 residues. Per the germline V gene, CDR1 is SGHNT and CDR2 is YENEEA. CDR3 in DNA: TGTGCCAGCAGCTCCCATTTCGCGCCCGGGACAGGGGACACTGAAGCTTTCTTT. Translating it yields CASSSHFAPGTGDTEAFF.

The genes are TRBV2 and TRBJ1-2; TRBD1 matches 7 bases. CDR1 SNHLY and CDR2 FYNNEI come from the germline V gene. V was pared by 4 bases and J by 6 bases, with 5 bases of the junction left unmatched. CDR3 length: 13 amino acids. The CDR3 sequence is CASSATGADGYTF. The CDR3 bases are TGTGCCAGCAGTGCAACAGGGGCTGATGGCTACACCTTC.

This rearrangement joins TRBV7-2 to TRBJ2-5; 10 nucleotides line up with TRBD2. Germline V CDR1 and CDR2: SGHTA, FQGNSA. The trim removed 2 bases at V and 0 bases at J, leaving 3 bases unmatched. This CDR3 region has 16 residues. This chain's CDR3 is CASSLISGGYQETQYF. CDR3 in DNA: TGTGCCAGCAGCTTAATTAGCGGGGGGTACCAAGAGACCCAGTACTTC.

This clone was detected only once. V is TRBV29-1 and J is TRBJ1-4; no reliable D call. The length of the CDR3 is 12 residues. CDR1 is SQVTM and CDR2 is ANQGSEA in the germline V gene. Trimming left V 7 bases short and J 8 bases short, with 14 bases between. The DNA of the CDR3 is TGCAGCGCCTCTTTATTAGGGGAAAAACTGTTTTTT. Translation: CSASLLGEKLFF.

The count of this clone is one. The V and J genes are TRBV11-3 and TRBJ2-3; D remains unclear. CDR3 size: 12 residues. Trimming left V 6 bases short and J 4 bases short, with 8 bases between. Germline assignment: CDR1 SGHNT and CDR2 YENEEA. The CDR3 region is CASRKVADTQYF. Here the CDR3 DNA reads TGTGCCAGCAGGAAGGTTGCAGATACGCAGTATTTT.

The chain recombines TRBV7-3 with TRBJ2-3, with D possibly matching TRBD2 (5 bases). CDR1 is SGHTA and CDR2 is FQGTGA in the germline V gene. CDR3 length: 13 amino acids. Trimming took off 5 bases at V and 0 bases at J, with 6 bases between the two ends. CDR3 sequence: CASSPGSTDTQYF. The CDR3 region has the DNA TGTGCCAGCAGCCCGGGGAGCACAGATACGCAGTATTTT.

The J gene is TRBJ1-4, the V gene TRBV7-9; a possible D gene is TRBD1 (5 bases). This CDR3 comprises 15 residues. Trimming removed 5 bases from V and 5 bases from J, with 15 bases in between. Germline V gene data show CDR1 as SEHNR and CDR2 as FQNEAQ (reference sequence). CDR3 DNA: TGTGCCAGCAGCCAGTGGGGACTAGAGAATGAAAAACTGTTTTTT. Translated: CASSQWGLENEKLFF.

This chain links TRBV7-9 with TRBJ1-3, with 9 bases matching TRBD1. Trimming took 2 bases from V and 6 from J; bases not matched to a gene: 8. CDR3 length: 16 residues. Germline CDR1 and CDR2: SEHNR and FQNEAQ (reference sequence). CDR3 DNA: TGTGCCAGCAGCTTATTCGGGACAGGGAACGTAAACACCATATATTTT. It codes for CASSLFGTGNVNTIYF.

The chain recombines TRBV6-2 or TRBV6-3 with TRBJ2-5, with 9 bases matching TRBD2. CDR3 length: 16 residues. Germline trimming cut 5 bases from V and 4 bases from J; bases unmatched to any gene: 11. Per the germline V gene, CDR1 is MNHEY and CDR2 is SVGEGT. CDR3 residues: CASSGGPRGRGETQYF. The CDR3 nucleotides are TGTGCCAGCAGTGGGGGGCCGCGCGGGAGGGGAGAGACCCAGTACTTC.